The clone carrying this T cell receptor beta chain showed up just a few times. Newly diagnosed patients aged 18 to 65 had hyperthyroidism of under 2 months' duration. Blood from later-ophthalmopathy patients was taken at first hyperthyroidism diagnosis. This entry is derived from a study of T cells in Graves' hyperthyroidism and ophthalmopathy. Template material for amplifying TCR beta CDR3 regions consisted of RNA transcripts. A set of HTBI primers served as the primers for a first-round RT-PCR of the TCR CDR3. Via MiXCR, TCRdb re-called the multiplex PCR reads, giving one row per CDR3 protein. The sample records under 300,000 distinct CDR3 sequences, around 15% being singletons. The ends were cut back, 6 bases at V and 8 bases at J, with 10 bases in the middle. Germline CDR1 is SEHNR and CDR2 is FQNEAQ (reference sequence). The CDR3 is 11 residues long.

This TCR derives from a woman aged 50 to 60 with Graves' hyperthyroidism that later progressed to Graves' ophthalmopathy. Sequences were obtained from blood. The V and J genes are TRBV7-9 and TRBJ1-1, with D tentatively TRBD1 (6 bases). Here the CDR3 reads CASRAQGEAFF. The CDR3 DNA reads as TGTGCCAGCAGAGCGCAGGGGGAAGCTTTCTTT.